The present T cell receptor beta chain was sequenced within a study of blood T cell repertoires in COVID-19. TCRdb keeps only in-frame clones here, not all; method: immunoSEQ multiplex PCR. This table holds 100,000 to 150,000 clones, more than 75% found once. The ends were cut back, 6 bases at V and 3 bases at J, with 5 bases in the middle. The CDR3 length is 12 residues. In germline, CDR1 is MNHEY, CDR2 SVGAGI. This receptor was obtained from a woman aged 55-69 years with acute or convalescent COVID-19. The chain joins TRBV6-5 to TRBJ2-2; D is unclear. The specimen was peripheral blood. As DNA, the CDR3 is TGTGCCAGCAGCGAGGACACCGGGGAGCTGTTTTTT. It translates to CASSEDTGELFF.